These 28 T cell receptor beta chains came from one sample sequenced in a study of T cells in Graves' hyperthyroidism and ophthalmopathy. Regions amplified from RNA transcripts were the TCR beta CDR3 regions. Researchers ran a first-round RT-PCR on the TCR CDR3 using the HTBI primer set. TCRdb recomputed calls from the multiplex PCR reads with MiXCR, one row per CDR3 protein. The sample contains a few hundred thousand distinct CDR3 sequences, about 20% of which appear only once. The specimen sequenced was blood. These receptors were collected from a man aged 18 to 29 with Graves' hyperthyroidism.

The V and J genes are TRBV6-2 or TRBV6-3 and TRBJ2-5; 9 nucleotides line up with TRBD1. Germline V gives CDR1 MNHEY, CDR2 SVGEGT. Losses at the gene ends were 6 bases for V and 5 bases for J; bases not matched to a gene: 7. The CDR3 contains 14 residues. The CDR3 protein is CASRGGQGMETQYF. The CDR3 DNA is TGTGCCAGCAGGGGGGGACAGGGAATGGAGACCCAGTACTTC.

The chain uses TRBV2 and TRBJ1-1, with 9 positions matching TRBD1. V was clipped by 5 bases and J by 0 bases; unmatched bases: 7. The CDR3 spans 16 residues. Germline V gene lookup returns CDR1 SNHLY and CDR2 FYNNEI. The CDR3 loop is CASSSGTGFLNTEAFF. The CDR3 DNA reads TGTGCCAGCAGTTCAGGGACAGGGTTTTTGAACACTGAAGCTTTCTTT.

This clonotype has more than one count but fewer than ten. V is TRBV12-3 or TRBV12-4 and J is TRBJ2-5; D gene ambiguous. With 6 bases removed from V and 1 base from J, the gap between germline ends came to 12 bases. The CDR3 extends over 14 amino acids. The CDR3: CASRPGSTQETQYF. The CDR3 DNA reads TGTGCCAGCAGACCCGGGTCTACCCAAGAGACCCAGTACTTC.

This clonotype was found many times. V is TRBV7-2 and J is TRBJ1-2, with TRBD1 matching 10 bases. The V gene end was trimmed by 4 bases and the J gene end by 4 bases; junction bases not matched to a gene: 3. This CDR3 is 14 amino acids long. CDR1 is SGHTA and CDR2 is FQGNSA in the germline V gene. CDR3 sequence reads: CASSSDRGPYGYTF. The DNA for the CDR3 is TGTGCCAGCAGCTCAGACAGGGGGCCCTATGGCTACACCTTC. The full variable domain, in which reference TRBV7-2 and TRBJ1-2 provide the parts outside the CDR3, is GAGVSQSPSNKVTEKGKDVELRCDPISGHTALYWYRQSLGQGLEFLIYFQGNSAPDKSGLPSDRFSAERTGGSVSTLTIQRTQQEDSAVYLCASSSDRGPYGYTFGSGTRLTVV.

This clonotype came up many times. The chain recombines TRBV27 with TRBJ2-7; no clear D. The CDR3 spans 12 residues. V lost 4 bases and J 7 bases, leaving 11 bases between the germline ends. Per the germline V gene, CDR1 is MNHEY and CDR2 is SMNVEV (reference sequence). The CDR3 nucleotides read TGTGCCAGCAGTTCTCCGGGTCTGGAGCAGTACTTC. Amino acid sequence: CASSSPGLEQYF.

This clonotype was observed once. The gene calls are TRBV5-1 and TRBJ2-7; tentatively, D is TRBD1 (5 bases). The CDR3 is made up of 13 amino acids. CDR1 SGHRS and CDR2 YFSETQ come from the germline V gene. Trimming took off 1 base at V and 6 bases at J, with 11 bases between the two ends. Written as DNA, the CDR3 is TGCGCCAGCAGCTTGATTCAGGGTTCCGAGCAGTACTTC. Protein product: CASSLIQGSEQYF.

This clonotype was picked up a small number of times. The genes are TRBV24-1 and TRBJ2-3; D gene unclear. The germline V gene encodes CDR1 KGHDR and CDR2 SFDVKD. V lost 3 bases and J lost 1, with 7 bases in between. The CDR3 totals 14 residues. The CDR3 nucleotides are TGTGCCACCAGTGATGAGTGGGGCACAGATACGCAGTATTTT. This encodes CATSDEWGTDTQYF.

This clonotype was counted ten times or more. The rearrangement joins TRBV27 to TRBJ1-6; D is possibly TRBD1 (5 bases). V shed 2 bases and J shed 10 bases, with 12 bases lying between them. CDR1 and CDR2 from the germline V gene are MNHEY and SMNVEV (reference sequence). This CDR3 is 14 amino acids long. This chain's CDR3 is CASSLQGEGSPLHF. For the CDR3, the DNA is TGTGCCAGCAGTTTACAGGGAGAAGGGTCACCCCTCCACTTT.

This clonotype was seen more than once but under ten times. The CDR3 sequence is CASSFPGTGGREQYF. CDR3 nucleotides: TGTGCCAGCAGCTTCCCCGGGACAGGGGGCCGGGAGCAGTACTTC. J is TRBJ2-7 and V is TRBV11-2; 12 bases align to TRBD1. CDR3 length: 15 residues. CDR1 is SGHAT, CDR2 FQNNGV, per germline. Trimming at V came to 3 bases and at J to 7 bases, leaving 7 bases not matched to a gene.

This clonotype came up many times. The chain has TRBV29-1 and TRBJ1-2, with 10 bases matching TRBD1. The trim removed 4 bases at V and 4 bases at J, leaving 6 bases unmatched. CDR3 length: 14 residues. Germline V CDR1 and CDR2: SQVTM, ANQGSEA. This CDR3 reads CSVVGTGVGYGYTF. The CDR3 region has the DNA TGCAGCGTTGTCGGGACAGGGGTGGGCTATGGCTACACCTTC.

The V and J genes are TRBV12-3 or TRBV12-4 and TRBJ2-7; D might be TRBD2 (5 bases). The V and J ends lost 1 base and 7 bases respectively, with 11 bases between them. This CDR3 region has 13 residues. Written as DNA, the CDR3 is TGTGCCAGCAGTTTAGATCCCCGAGGGGAGCAGTACTTC. It specifies CASSLDPRGEQYF.

This CDR3 reads CASSIPSETQYF. The CDR3 DNA is TGTGCCAGCAGTATCCCGTCGGAGACCCAGTACTTC. This chain uses TRBV12-3 or TRBV12-4 with TRBJ2-5; D uncertain. Trimming removed 5 bases at V and 5 bases at J, with 9 bases between. The CDR3 consists of 12 residues.

The chain employs TRBV6-1 and TRBJ2-3, with D possibly TRBD2 on 6 matching bases. CDR3 length equals 15 residues. Looked up from germline, CDR1 is MNHNS and CDR2 is SASEGT. V dropped 5 bases and J dropped 4 bases, with 16 bases sitting between them. CDR3 nucleotide sequence: TGTGCCAGCAGTACAACAGCGGGCGCTGCAGATACGCAGTATTTT. Translation gives CASSTTAGAADTQYF.

This clonotype came up many times. The J gene is TRBJ2-7, the V gene TRBV6-2 or TRBV6-3; possible D gene TRBD2, 6 bases. Deletions cut 9 bases from V and 6 bases from J, with 18 bases between. Germline V gives CDR1 MNHEY, CDR2 SVGEGT. The CDR3 runs to 13 residues. This CDR3 reads CASWGEWGGEQYF. The CDR3 DNA is TGTGCCAGTTGGGGGGAGTGGGGCGGCGAGCAGTACTTC.

This clonotype was counted at least ten times. The chain recombines TRBV19 with TRBJ2-2; D not certain. Germline V gives CDR1 LNHDA, CDR2 SQIVND (reference sequence). This CDR3 region has 15 residues. V shed 3 bases and J shed 0 bases, with 8 bases lying between them. The CDR3 reads CASSIQTTNTGELFF. In nucleotides, the CDR3 is TGTGCCAGTAGTATCCAAACCACGAACACCGGGGAGCTGTTTTTT.

This clonotype was observed at least ten times. The CDR3 reads CSGEGTPPYEQYF. The CDR3 nucleotides read TGCAGTGGTGAGGGAACTCCCCCCTACGAGCAGTACTTC. The V gene is TRBV20-1, the J gene TRBJ2-7; D may be TRBD2 (5 bases). This CDR3 region has 13 residues. Germline values: CDR1 DFQATT, CDR2 SNEGSKA (reference sequence). The V end was cut by 7 bases, the J end by 2 bases, with 15 bases between.

V is TRBV6-1 and J is TRBJ1-5; D may be TRBD1 (5 bases). Germline V gives CDR1 MNHNS, CDR2 SASEGT. Trimming stripped 3 bases from V and 2 bases from J, with 11 bases between. The CDR3 is 15 amino acids. The CDR3 spells CASSEYGAGNQPQHF. The CDR3 DNA is TGTGCCAGCAGTGAGTATGGGGCGGGCAATCAGCCCCAGCATTTT.

In this sample, this clonotype turned up many times. This sequence joins TRBV28 and TRBJ1-2; D gene unclear. V shed 3 bases and J shed 5 bases, with 10 bases lying between them. Germline assignment: CDR1 MDHEN and CDR2 SYDVKM. CDR3 length equals 13 residues. The CDR3 here is CASSFPPGYGYTF. The CDR3 DNA reads as TGTGCCAGCAGTTTCCCGCCGGGATATGGCTACACCTTC.

The rearrangement links TRBV6-1 to TRBJ1-5, with unresolved D. The CDR3 has 13 residues. Per the germline V gene, CDR1 is MNHNS and CDR2 is SASEGT. Trimming cost V 4 bases and J 7 bases, with 11 bases left between them. In DNA, the CDR3 is TGTGCCAGCAGTGCTTGGGATAGCCAGCCCCAGCATTTT. Translated: CASSAWDSQPQHF.

This clonotype was observed at least ten times. V and J are TRBV11-2 and TRBJ2-5, with 7 bases lining up with TRBD2. V gave up 4 bases and J gave up 2 bases; unmatched junction bases: 4. Germline loops: CDR1 SGHAT, CDR2 FQNNGV. The CDR3 spans 14 residues. CDR3: CASSSVGGQETQYF. The CDR3 nucleotides are TGTGCCAGCAGCTCAGTCGGGGGGCAAGAGACCCAGTACTTC. The full variable domain, its missing parts supplied by reference TRBV11-2 and TRBJ2-5, is EAGVAQSPRYKIIEKRQSVAFWCNPISGHATLYWYQQILGQGPKLLIQFQNNGVVDDSQLPKDRFSAERLKGVDSTLKIQPAKLEDSAVYLCASSSVGGQETQYFGPGTRLLVL.

The chain couples TRBV4-1 to TRBJ2-2; 9 nucleotides line up with TRBD1. CDR3 length: 15 amino acids. Unmatched junction bases numbered 3, after V lost 0 bases and J lost 7 bases. The germline CDR1 and CDR2 sequences are MGHRA and YSYEKL. CDR3 amino acids: CASSQEQGAIGELFF. The CDR3 coding sequence is TGCGCCAGCAGCCAAGAACAGGGGGCGATCGGGGAGCTGTTTTTT.

This clonotype was seen a handful of times. A much more abundant neighbour one base away suggests this may be a read error. This chain connects TRBV5-1 to TRBJ1-1; no reliable D call. The CDR3 has 14 amino acids. Germline CDR1 reads SGHRS; CDR2 reads YFSETQ. In DNA form, the CDR3 reads TGCGCCCGCAGTTTCAACACCCCGGTGGGCGAAGCTTTCTTT. Translated: CARSFNTPVGEAFF.

The chain joins TRBV6-1 to TRBJ2-7; D possibly matches TRBD1 or TRBD2 (5 bases each). CDR1 and CDR2 from the germline V gene are MNHNS and SASEGT. Deletions cut 1 base from V and 5 bases from J, with 12 bases between. There are 14 residues in the CDR3. The CDR3 spells CASSEGGSSNEQYF. In DNA form, the CDR3 reads TGTGCCAGCAGTGAAGGGGGGTCTTCTAACGAGCAGTACTTC.

Concerning this clonotype itself: Compared with germline, one end of the junction differs, possibly owing to a read error. The chain has TRBV12-3 or TRBV12-4 and TRBJ1-1; the D gene is possibly TRBD1 (5 bases). This CDR3 is 14 amino acids long. CDR3 DNA: TGTGCCAGCAGGGGGGGGAGCCTAAACACTGATGCTTTCTTT. Amino acid sequence: CASRGGSLNTDAFF.

The chain links TRBV19 to TRBJ1-2; 8 bases fit TRBD1. The V segment lost 7 bases and the J segment 7 bases; nucleotides outside the gene matches: 8. Germline lookup yields CDR1 LNHDA and CDR2 SQIVND (reference sequence). This CDR3 spans 13 amino acids. CDR3 sequence: CASNPGQVSGYTF. CDR3 DNA: TGTGCCAGTAATCCGGGACAGGTCTCTGGCTACACCTTC.

The chain combines TRBV6-4 with TRBJ2-7; no firm D call. Germline V gives CDR1 MRHNA, CDR2 SNTAGT. CDR3 length: 12 residues. The germline V and J ends were trimmed by 10 bases and 1 base, with 11 bases remaining between them. The CDR3 reads CAISFTSYEQYF. In nucleotides, the CDR3 is TGTGCCATCAGCTTCACTTCCTACGAGCAGTACTTC.

This clonotype appeared many times. This chain links TRBV28 with TRBJ1-1; D remains unclear. Trimming took off 5 bases at V and 0 bases at J, with 13 bases between the two ends. This CDR3 is 15 amino acids long. Germline V CDR1 and CDR2: MDHEN, SYDVKM. The CDR3 loop is CASSRGRLLNTEAFF. DNA of the CDR3: TGTGCCAGCAGTCGAGGACGGCTTCTGAACACTGAAGCTTTCTTT.

This clonotype was detected ten times or more. The V and J genes are TRBV6-1 and TRBJ2-7; 10 nucleotides match TRBD2. The CDR3 spans 15 residues. From germline, CDR1 is MNHNS and CDR2 SASEGT. Germline trimming cut 0 bases from V and 3 bases from J; bases unmatched to any gene: 2. The CDR3 DNA reads TGTGCCAGCAGTGAAGCAGCGGGGGGGTTCTACGAGCAGTACTTC. Protein: CASSEAAGGFYEQYF.